This T cell receptor beta chain is drawn from a study of blood T cell repertoires in COVID-19. Study as a whole: Both acute and convalescent COVID-19 samples were obtained from the United States, Italy and Spain. T cells, B-cell-depleted T cells, or PBMCs supplied cDNA or gDNA.

In the original analysis: Estimation of nucleated cell counts relied on the amplification of reference gene primers. Some clones are missing from TCRdb's copy, which holds only in-frame ones; the method was immunoSEQ multiplex PCR. That table gives V, J and clone size, and the DNA gave D and trimming. The repertoire holds about 240,000 clones, with around 86% as singletons. Participant reports of clinical history set cohort assignment. Germline-derived CDR1 and CDR2 are KGHDR and SFDVKD. The CDR3 has 18 amino acids. Trimming took 3 bases from V and 5 from J; bases not matched to a gene: 7. The rearrangement joins TRBV24-1 to TRBJ2-2; 14 positions match TRBD2. What was sequenced was PBMCs or T cells enriched from blood (not recorded which). This TCR came from a woman in her 40s with acute COVID-19. This CDR3 is CATSDRGLAGVKTGELFF. For the CDR3, the DNA is TGTGCCACCAGTGATCGGGGACTAGCGGGAGTTAAGACCGGGGAGCTGTTTTTT.